The 8 T cell receptor beta chains listed next were all sequenced from one sample in a study of cytomegalovirus exposure and HLA in healthy donors. PCR was performed using 60 Vbeta and 13 Jbeta primers. Using immunoSEQ multiplex PCR, the repertoire was profiled, and TCRdb retains in-frame clones only, with some absent. Of 130,000 or so clones listed, approximately 85% were seen once; the top ten hold about 7%. Sequenced sample: PBMCs. Source of these receptors: a woman in her twenties or thirties in good health and CMV-seropositive.

This chain connects TRBV29-1 to TRBJ1-1; possibly TRBD1 for D (5 bases). This CDR3 contains 14 residues. Germline CDR1 reads SQVTM; CDR2 reads ANQGSEA. V gave up 4 bases and J gave up 0 bases, with 12 bases separating them. CDR3 loop: CSVVSPGVNTEAFF. In DNA form, the CDR3 reads TGCAGCGTTGTCTCTCCGGGGGTGAACACTGAAGCTTTCTTT.

This chain joins TRBV5-6 and TRBJ2-1, with D unresolved. The ends were cut back, 2 bases at V and 0 bases at J, with 9 bases in the middle. The V gene's germline CDR1 is SGHDT and CDR2 YYEEEE. This CDR3 has 15 amino acids. In DNA form, the CDR3 reads TGTGCCAGCAGCTTCGGGTTAAGCTCCTACAATGAGCAGTTCTTC. This encodes CASSFGLSSYNEQFF. The complete variable domain, with remaining parts taken from reference TRBV5-6 and TRBJ2-1, reads DAGVTQSPTHLIKTRGQQVTLRCSPKSGHDTVSWYQQALGQGPQFIFQYYEEEERQRGNFPDRFSGHQFPNYSSELNVNALLLGDSALYLCASSFGLSSYNEQFFGPGTRLTVL.

This clone was observed once. The chain employs TRBV7-9 and TRBJ1-4; TRBD1 is a possible D gene (6 bases). The CDR3 is made up of 14 amino acids. Germline CDR1 and CDR2: SEHNR and FQNEAQ (reference sequence). Trimming left V 5 bases short and J 8 bases short, with 15 bases between. The CDR3 DNA reads TGTGCCAGCAGCCAGGGGAGCCCTGGGGAAAAACTGTTTTTT. Translating it yields CASSQGSPGEKLFF.

This sequence joins TRBV5-1 and TRBJ2-1, with 12 bases that match TRBD2. Germline loops: CDR1 SGHRS, CDR2 YFSETQ. There are 15 residues in the CDR3. V lost 2 bases to trimming and J lost 7 bases; unmatched junction nucleotides: 4. The CDR3 here is CASSFLAGGGNEQFF. DNA for the CDR3: TGCGCCAGCAGCTTCCTAGCGGGAGGGGGGAATGAGCAGTTCTTC.

This clone was seen a few times. This CDR3 is CASSFGKNTEAFF. The CDR3 nucleotides read TGTGCCAGCAGCTTTGGCAAGAACACTGAAGCTTTCTTT. The V call is TRBV7-9, the J call TRBJ1-1; no firm D call. This CDR3 contains 13 residues. V was cut by 3 bases and J by 1 base, with 6 bases left in between. Germline loops: CDR1 SEHNR, CDR2 FQNEAQ (reference sequence).

The rearrangement links TRBV5-4 to TRBJ1-2, with a possible D match to TRBD1 (6 bases). V lost 6 bases and J 4 bases, leaving 19 bases between the germline ends. Germline CDR1 and CDR2: SGHNT and YYREEE (reference sequence). The CDR3 loop spans 15 amino acids. The CDR3 reads CASTAWVGGGYGYTF. CDR3 DNA: TGTGCCAGCACTGCTTGGGTAGGGGGGGGCTATGGCTACACCTTC. Combining the CDR3 with reference TRBV5-4 and TRBJ1-2 gives the whole variable domain ETGVTQSPTHLIKTRGQQVTLRCSSQSGHNTVSWYQQALGQGPQFIFQYYREEENGRGNFPPRFSGLQFPNYSSELNVNALELDDSALYLCASTAWVGGGYGYTFGSGTRLTVV.

This rearrangement joins TRBV7-9 to TRBJ2-5; TRBD2 matches at 13 bases. V shed 4 bases and J 2 bases; nucleotides not matched to a gene: 4. The CDR3 loop spans 16 amino acids. CDR1 and CDR2 from the germline V gene are SEHNR and FQNEAQ (reference sequence). The DNA for the CDR3 is TGTGCCAGCAGCTGGACTAGCGGGGGCCCTCAAGAGACCCAGTACTTC. This translates into CASSWTSGGPQETQYF.

With regard to this clone: Sequence at one end of the junction differs from germline and may be a read error. The chain joins TRBV27 to TRBJ1-3; no clear D gene. Germline V gene lookup returns CDR1 MNHEY and CDR2 SMNVEV (reference sequence). This CDR3 contains 12 residues. This CDR3 reads CASRGSGNTMYF. CDR3 DNA: TGTGCCAGCAGGGGCTCTGGAAACACCATGTATTTT.